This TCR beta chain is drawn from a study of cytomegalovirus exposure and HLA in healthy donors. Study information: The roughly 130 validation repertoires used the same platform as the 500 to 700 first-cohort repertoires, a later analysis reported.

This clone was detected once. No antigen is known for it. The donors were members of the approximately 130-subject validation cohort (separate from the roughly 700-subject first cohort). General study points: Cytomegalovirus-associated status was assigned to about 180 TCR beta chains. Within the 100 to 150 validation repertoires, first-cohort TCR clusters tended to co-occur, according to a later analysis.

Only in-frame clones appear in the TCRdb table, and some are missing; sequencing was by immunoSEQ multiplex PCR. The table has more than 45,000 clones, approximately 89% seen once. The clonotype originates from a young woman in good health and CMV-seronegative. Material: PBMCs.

CDR3 DNA: TGCAGCGTCCCCGGGACTAACCAAGAGACCCAGTACTTC. The encoded protein is CSVPGTNQETQYF. The chain employs TRBV29-1 and TRBJ2-5; 7 bases are a match to TRBD2. CDR1 SQVTM and CDR2 ANQGSEA come from the germline V gene. CDR3 length: 13 residues. The trim removed 6 bases at V and 0 bases at J, leaving 4 bases unmatched.